This passage covers 8 T cell receptor beta chains from one sample sequenced in a study of siplizumab effects on memory and regulatory T cells. Clones were read by immunoSEQ multiplex PCR, and TCRdb kept only the in-frame ones, dropping some. The repertoire holds about 110,000 clones, with roughly nine tenths as singletons. What was sequenced was Tregs sorted from blood. These receptors originate from a human donor in good health.

This clone was counted once. V is TRBV11-1 and J is TRBJ2-7, with 7 bases that match TRBD1. The V segment lost 5 bases and the J segment 3 bases; nucleotides outside the gene matches: 7. CDR3 length: 14 residues. The germline CDR1 and CDR2 sequences are SGHAT and FQDESV (reference sequence). The CDR3 sequence: CASSIARDSYEQYF. The CDR3 DNA reads TGTGCCAGCAGCATCGCCCGGGACAGCTACGAGCAGTACTTC.

The J gene is TRBJ1-4, the V gene TRBV27; no clear D gene. CDR1 is MNHEY, CDR2 SMNVEV, per germline (reference sequence). V dropped 1 base and J dropped 8 bases, with 20 bases sitting between them. There are 17 residues in the CDR3. The CDR3 region is CASSLFPIGIDGEKLFF. The CDR3 coding sequence is TGTGCCAGCAGTTTATTTCCCATCGGGATCGACGGCGAAAAACTGTTTTTT.

This sequence joins TRBV5-1 and TRBJ2-5, with TRBD1 identical over 7 bases. There are 14 residues in the CDR3. J lost 1 base, V lost 4 bases, and 4 bases had no gene match. Germline V CDR1 and CDR2: SGHRS, YFSETQ. The CDR3: CASSTRQGQETQYF. The CDR3 DNA reads as TGCGCCAGCAGCACCCGACAGGGCCAAGAGACCCAGTACTTC.

CDR3 DNA sequence: TGTGCCAGCAGCTTAAAGCTAACCGGCGGCTACACCTTC. Protein: CASSLKLTGGYTF. The rearrangement joins TRBV7-8 to TRBJ1-2; unclear D gene. CDR3 length: 13 amino acids. V was shortened by 2 bases and J by 8 bases, with 12 bases between the two germline ends. Germline V CDR1 and CDR2: SGHVS, FQNEAQ.

This clone was detected only once. This chain connects TRBV29-1 to TRBJ2-3; possibly TRBD1 for D (6 bases). Germline V gene lookup returns CDR1 SQVTM and CDR2 ANQGSEA. This CDR3 spans 14 amino acids. Trimming pared 4 bases from V and 0 bases from J, leaving 11 bases between. In nucleotides, the CDR3 is TGCAGCGTTGCGGCAGGGGCTAGCACAGATACGCAGTATTTT. This gives the protein CSVAAGASTDTQYF.

The chain couples TRBV6-6 to TRBJ2-7, with a possible D match to TRBD2 (5 bases). The V gene's germline CDR1 is MNHNY and CDR2 SVGAGI (reference sequence). This CDR3 region has 13 residues. Trimming pared 7 bases from V and 0 bases from J, leaving 10 bases between. In DNA, the CDR3 is TGTGCCAGCAAAACCGGGAACTCCTACGAGCAGTACTTC. It is translated as CASKTGNSYEQYF.

The J gene is TRBJ2-1, the V gene TRBV27; 13 bases fit TRBD2. The CDR3 has 20 amino acids. V was clipped by 6 bases and J by 0 bases; unmatched bases: 14. Germline CDR1 reads MNHEY; CDR2 reads SMNVEV (reference sequence). CDR3: CASRRGLAGVHWGSYNEQFF. The CDR3 coding sequence is TGTGCCAGCAGACGAGGACTAGCGGGAGTCCATTGGGGCTCCTACAATGAGCAGTTCTTC.

Worth noting for this clone: An end of the junction differs from the germline gene, which may be a read error. The chain couples TRBV6-1 to TRBJ1-5; the D is unclear. The CDR3 consists of 11 residues. CDR1 MNHNS and CDR2 SASEGT come from the germline V gene. In nucleotides, the CDR3 is TGTGCCAGCAGGGGAGGTGGAAGTCTATCTTTT. Its translation is CASRGGGSLSF.